One T cell receptor beta chain is described in this entry. This record belongs to a study of blood T cell repertoires in COVID-19. As for the study in general: PBMCs, B-cell-depleted T cells, or T cells were the source of the cDNA or gDNA that made up the material.

Enrolled through a virtual design, the participants were between roughly 18 and 90 years of age and came from around 25 US areas. Each participant's cohort was designated according to participant-reported clinical history. Study processing details: Estimation of nucleated cell counts was performed using reference gene primer amplification. TCRdb keeps only in-frame clones here, not all; method: immunoSEQ multiplex PCR. V and J calls and clone size are given by that table; D and trimming were obtained from the DNA. The data hold around 190,000 clones, with 70% to 90% observed a single time. CDR1 and CDR2 from the germline V gene are SGHTA and FQGNSA. Losses at the gene ends were 0 bases for V and 1 base for J; bases not matched to a gene: 3. The CDR3 covers 16 residues.

The sequencing input was PBMCs or T cells enriched from blood (not recorded which). This TCR was sampled from a woman in her 40s in a cohort exposed to, infected with or recovered from COVID-19 (not recorded which). The chain carries TRBV7-2 and TRBJ1-2, with TRBD1 matching 9 bases. This CDR3 is CASSLAGQGNNYGYTF. The DNA for the CDR3 is TGTGCCAGCAGCTTAGCGGGACAGGGTAATAACTATGGCTACACCTTC.